Listed here are 24 T cell receptor beta chains from one sample, sequenced in a study of cytomegalovirus exposure and HLA in healthy donors (dated by TCRdb to the late 2010s). Receptor amplification or capture employed the immunoSEQ multiplex PCR assay. The multiplex PCR relied on a mix of 60 forward primers for TCR Vbeta segments and 13 reverse primers for TCR Jbeta segments. TCRdb retrieved this table from immuneACCESS and kept in-frame rearrangements only. Not all clones are present; in checked studies, unresolved V genes account for under half, and no reason is known for the remainder. Within this sample are fewer than 120,000 clones, with about three quarters of them counted one time only. Under 1.5% of the sample lies in the top ten. The sequenced sample was PBMCs. The receptors here all came from a woman aged 25 to 39 in good health and CMV-seronegative.

V is TRBV13 and J is TRBJ2-7; 9 positions agree with TRBD2. There are 15 residues in the CDR3. Trimming cost V 1 base and J 2 bases; bases outside gene matches: 3. Germline CDR1 PRHDT, CDR2 FYEKMQ (reference sequence). The CDR3 region is CASSLAGGGAYEQYF. The CDR3 DNA reads TGTGCCAGCAGCTTAGCTGGCGGGGGGGCCTACGAGCAGTACTTC.

This clone was detected a few times. The rearrangement uses TRBV6-6 and TRBJ1-1, with a tentative D call TRBD1 (5 bases). The V end was cut by 5 bases, the J end by 4 bases, with 14 bases between. The CDR3 has 14 amino acids. Germline loops: CDR1 MNHNY, CDR2 SVGAGI (reference sequence). This chain's CDR3 is CASSGAREATEAFF. The CDR3 coding sequence is TGTGCCAGCAGTGGGGCCAGGGAGGCCACTGAAGCTTTCTTT.

The V call is TRBV6-1, the J call TRBJ2-7; possibly TRBD2 for D (5 bases). Trimming took off 4 bases at V and 5 bases at J, with 9 bases between the two ends. Germline lookup yields CDR1 MNHNS and CDR2 SASEGT. The CDR3 covers 12 residues. The CDR3 DNA is TGTGCCAGCAGTGCTGCGGGTGACGAGCAGTACTTC. Its protein is CASSAAGDEQYF.

In DNA, the CDR3 is TGTGCCAGCAGCCAACCTCAGGGTGTGGATTCACCCCTCCACTTT. The encoded protein is CASSQPQGVDSPLHF. The chain joins TRBV4-2 to TRBJ1-6, with D perhaps matching TRBD1 (5 bases). The CDR3 contains 15 residues. CDR1 is LGHNA and CDR2 is YNFKEQ in the germline V gene. Between the trimmed V and J ends, which lost 2 bases and 8 bases, there was a span of 13 bases.

V and J are TRBV29-1 and TRBJ2-7, with D unclear. The CDR3 runs 13 residues. Germline V gene data show CDR1 as SQVTM and CDR2 as ANQGSEA. The V gene lost 0 bases and the J gene lost 2 bases, with 8 bases spanning the gap. The DNA for the CDR3 is TGCAGCGTTGAAGATCAGGCGCCCTACGAGCAGTACTTC. This codes for CSVEDQAPYEQYF.

The chain links TRBV7-2 to TRBJ1-2; D possibly corresponds to TRBD1 (6 bases). The CDR3 is 14 residues long. Looked up from germline, CDR1 is SGHTA and CDR2 is FQGNSA. Trimming shortened V by 5 bases and J by 6 bases, and 16 bases separated the two germline ends. The CDR3 loop reads CASSLLQGNHGYTF. The CDR3 DNA is TGTGCCAGCAGCCTACTCCAGGGGAATCATGGCTACACCTTC.

The rearrangement uses TRBV4-1 and TRBJ2-2; D is possibly TRBD2 (6 bases). V was clipped by 7 bases and J by 7 bases, with 7 bases between them. The CDR3 sequence is 11 residues long. CDR1 is MGHRA and CDR2 is YSYEKL in the germline V gene. CDR3 DNA sequence: TGCGCCAGCACGGAGGGCGGGGAGCTGTTTTTT. The encoded protein is CASTEGGELFF.

This chain joins TRBV5-1 and TRBJ2-7; D is possibly TRBD1 (5 bases). Trimming took 2 bases from V and 0 from J, leaving 9 bases between them. The CDR3 is 14 residues long. The V gene's germline CDR1 is SGHRS and CDR2 YFSETQ. CDR3 nucleotides: TGCGCCAGCAGCTTAGGGGTAACCTCCTACGAGCAGTACTTC. Translation: CASSLGVTSYEQYF.

Comments on this clone: Its ends do not fully match the called genes, so a read error is possible. V usage is TRBV6-5 and J usage is TRBJ2-7; 10 bases line up with TRBD1. This CDR3 spans 14 amino acids. Germline assignment: CDR1 MNHEY and CDR2 SVGAGI. The DNA for the CDR3 is TGTGCCAGCAGTTACGGACAGGGGGTCTACAAGCAGTACTTC. It codes for CASSYGQGVYKQYF.

The rearrangement links TRBV7-2 to TRBJ2-4; 13 bases are a match to TRBD2. The V and J ends lost 5 bases and 1 base, in that order; junction bases with no gene match: 5. The CDR3 has 17 residues. Per germline, CDR1 SGHTA and CDR2 FQGNSA. CDR3 nucleotide sequence: TGTGCCAGCAGCGTTGGACTAGCGGGAGACGCCAAAAACATTCAGTACTTC. Translation: CASSVGLAGDAKNIQYF.

This clone showed up just a few times. The chain links TRBV4-1 to TRBJ2-5; 9 positions match TRBD1. With 4 bases clipped from V and 4 bases from J, the junction kept 7 bases outside the gene matches. The CDR3 sequence is 15 residues long. From germline, CDR1 is MGHRA and CDR2 YSYEKL. The CDR3 region is CASSPPGQGSETQYF. The CDR3 nucleotides read TGCGCCAGCAGCCCCCCGGGACAGGGTTCAGAGACCCAGTACTTC.

This chain connects TRBV5-4 to TRBJ2-3; tentatively, D is TRBD1 (5 bases). This CDR3 region has 13 residues. Trimming stripped 9 bases from V and 4 bases from J, with 15 bases between. CDR1 SGHNT and CDR2 YYREEE come from the germline V gene (reference sequence). The DNA of the CDR3 is TGTGCCATCGGTTCTGTGGGGCCAGATACGCAGTATTTT. Translating it yields CAIGSVGPDTQYF.

This chain connects TRBV25-1 to TRBJ2-1; no firm D call. The germline CDR1 and CDR2 sequences are MGHDK and SYGVNS. The CDR3 spans 13 residues. The ends were cut back, 2 bases at V and 11 bases at J, with 13 bases in the middle. The CDR3 DNA sequence: TGTGCCAGCAGTGAAGGGCCCCCCGGAAAGCAGTTCTTC. Translated: CASSEGPPGKQFF.

The J gene is TRBJ2-5, the V gene TRBV13; no reliable D call. The better agreement between TRBJ2-7 and the DNA end casts doubt on the J call. The CDR3 has 11 residues. The germline V gene encodes CDR1 PRHDT and CDR2 FYEKMQ (reference sequence). In DNA, the CDR3 is TGTGCCAGCAGCTTAGGGGGCGAGCAGTACTTC. As protein: CASSLGGEQYF.

The V gene is TRBV5-1, the J gene TRBJ2-5, with D tentatively TRBD2 (5 bases). Germline V gene sequence: CDR1 SGHRS, CDR2 YFSETQ. CDR3 size: 15 residues. The V and J ends lost 0 bases and 0 bases respectively, with 9 bases between them. This chain's CDR3 is CASSLEDGDQETQYF. In DNA form, the CDR3 reads TGCGCCAGCAGCTTGGAGGACGGGGACCAAGAGACCCAGTACTTC.

The rearrangement links TRBV7-9 to TRBJ2-5; 8 bases are a match to TRBD2. From germline, CDR1 is SEHNR and CDR2 FQNEAQ (reference sequence). This CDR3 spans 15 amino acids. The junction had 2 bases not matched to a gene; V was cut back by 0 bases and J by 2 bases. The CDR3 here is CASSLATSGQETQYF. The CDR3 DNA follows: TGTGCCAGCAGCTTAGCCACTAGCGGACAAGAGACCCAGTACTTC.

In this sample, this clone turned up a few times. The chain uses TRBV7-9 and TRBJ1-3; D ambiguous. V was clipped by 1 base and J by 0 bases, with 4 bases between them. The CDR3 is made up of 14 amino acids. Germline values: CDR1 SEHNR, CDR2 FQNEAQ (reference sequence). The CDR3 sequence is CASSLDLSGNTIYF. For the CDR3, the DNA is TGTGCCAGCAGCTTAGATCTCTCTGGAAACACCATATATTTT.

This chain uses TRBV6-1 with TRBJ1-2; maybe TRBD1 (5 bases). Germline V gene sequence: CDR1 MNHNS, CDR2 SASEGT. V was cut by 5 bases and J by 3 bases, with 13 bases left in between. The CDR3 consists of 14 residues. The CDR3 nucleotides read TGTGCCAGCAGTAGGGCGGACAAGGACTATGGCTACACCTTC. It specifies CASSRADKDYGYTF.

The chain is built from TRBV30 and TRBJ2-1; D unclear. The CDR3 is 12 residues long. CDR1 GTSNPN and CDR2 SVGIG come from the germline V gene (reference sequence). V was shortened by 0 bases and J by 4 bases, with 4 bases between the two germline ends. CDR3 nucleotides: TGTGCCTGGAGTGTACAGTACAATGAGCAGTTCTTC. Protein: CAWSVQYNEQFF.

This chain links TRBV7-9 with TRBJ2-2; no reliable D call. This CDR3 spans 15 amino acids. Germline CDR1 SEHNR, CDR2 FQNEAQ (reference sequence). Trimming took 4 bases from V and 3 from J, leaving 12 bases between them. The CDR3 is CASSSLPSDTGELFF. The DNA of the CDR3 is TGTGCCAGCAGCTCGCTCCCCAGCGACACCGGGGAGCTGTTTTTT.

This chain uses TRBV5-6 with TRBJ2-5; D not certain. CDR1 SGHDT and CDR2 YYEEEE come from the germline V gene. The CDR3 totals 13 residues. V gave up 2 bases and J gave up 5 bases, with 10 bases separating them. The CDR3 DNA reads as TGTGCCAGCAGCTTCCCCCAGTCCGAGACCCAGTACTTC. Protein product: CASSFPQSETQYF.

CDR3 protein: CAWNKLAGAGELFF. The CDR3 region has the DNA TGTGCCTGGAACAAGCTAGCGGGAGCCGGGGAGCTGTTTTTT. V gene TRBV30 combines with J gene TRBJ2-2; TRBD2 matches at 10 bases. The J segment lost 6 bases and the V segment lost 4 bases, leaving 5 bases of the junction unmatched. Per germline, CDR1 GTSNPN and CDR2 SVGIG (reference sequence). This CDR3 has 14 amino acids. Supplemented by reference TRBV30 and TRBJ2-2, the full variable domain reads SQTIHQWPATLVQPVGSPLSLECTVEGTSNPNLYWYRQAAGRGLQLLFYSVGIGQISSEVPQNLSASRPQDRQFILSSKKLLLSDSGFYLCAWNKLAGAGELFFGEGSRLTVL.

This clone turned up a few times. The chain couples TRBV7-2 to TRBJ2-7; D is possibly TRBD2 (6 bases). Germline CDR1 and CDR2: SGHTA and FQGNSA. The CDR3 sequence is 16 residues long. V was clipped by 2 bases and J by 2 bases, with 16 bases between them. For the CDR3, the DNA is TGTGCCAGCAGCTTAAGGGACTTACCCTACGCCTACGAGCAGTACTTC. This gives the protein CASSLRDLPYAYEQYF.

V is TRBV23-1 and J is TRBJ1-2; D gene unclear. TRBV23-1 qualifies as an ORF whose function is uncertain. The CDR3 contains 13 residues. Trimming removed 4 bases at V and 6 bases at J, with 12 bases between. CDR3 DNA sequence: TGCGCCAGCAGTCGGCGGGCGTCTAATGGCTACACCTTC. This codes for CASSRRASNGYTF.